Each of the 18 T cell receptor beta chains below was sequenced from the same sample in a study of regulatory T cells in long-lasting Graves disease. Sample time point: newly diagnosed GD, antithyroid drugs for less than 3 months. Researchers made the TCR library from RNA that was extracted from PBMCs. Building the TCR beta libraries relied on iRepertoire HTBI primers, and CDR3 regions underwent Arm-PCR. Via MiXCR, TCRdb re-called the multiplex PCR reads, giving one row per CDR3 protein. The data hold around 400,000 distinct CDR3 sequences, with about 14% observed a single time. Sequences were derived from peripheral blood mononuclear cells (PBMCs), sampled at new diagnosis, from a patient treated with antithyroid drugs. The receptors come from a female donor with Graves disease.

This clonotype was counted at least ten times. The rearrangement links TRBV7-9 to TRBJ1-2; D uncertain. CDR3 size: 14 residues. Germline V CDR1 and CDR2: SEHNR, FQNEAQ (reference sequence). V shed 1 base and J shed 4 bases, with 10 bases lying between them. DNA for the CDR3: TGTGCCAGCAGCTTAGTTCAGGAACCCTATGGCTACACCTTC. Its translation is CASSLVQEPYGYTF.

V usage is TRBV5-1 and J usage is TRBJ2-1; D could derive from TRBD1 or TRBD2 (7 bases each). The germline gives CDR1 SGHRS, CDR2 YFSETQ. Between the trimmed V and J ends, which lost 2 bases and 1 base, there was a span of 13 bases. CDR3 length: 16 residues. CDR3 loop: CASSFAGGGSYNEQFF. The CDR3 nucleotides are TGCGCCAGCAGCTTTGCAGGGGGAGGGTCCTACAATGAGCAGTTCTTC.

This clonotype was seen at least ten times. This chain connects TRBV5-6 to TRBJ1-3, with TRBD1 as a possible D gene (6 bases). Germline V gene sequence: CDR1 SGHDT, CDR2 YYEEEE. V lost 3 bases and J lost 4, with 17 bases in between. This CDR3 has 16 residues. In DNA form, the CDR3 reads TGTGCCAGCAGCTGGCCTCAACAGGGTCCCGGAAACACCATATATTTT. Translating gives CASSWPQQGPGNTIYF. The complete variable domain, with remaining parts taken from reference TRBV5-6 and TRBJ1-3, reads DAGVTQSPTHLIKTRGQQVTLRCSPKSGHDTVSWYQQALGQGPQFIFQYYEEEERQRGNFPDRFSGHQFPNYSSELNVNALLLGDSALYLCASSWPQQGPGNTIYFGEGSWLTVV.

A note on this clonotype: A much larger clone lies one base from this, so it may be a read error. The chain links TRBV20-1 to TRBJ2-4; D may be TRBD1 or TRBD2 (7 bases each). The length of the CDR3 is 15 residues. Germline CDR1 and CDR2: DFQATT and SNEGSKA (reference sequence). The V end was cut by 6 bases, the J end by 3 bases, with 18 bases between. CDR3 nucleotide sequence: TGCAGTGCCAGGGGGGGGGGGGCTGACAAAAACATTCAGTACTTC. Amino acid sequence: CSARGGGADKNIQYF.

CDR3 sequence reads: CASRASSYGYTF. In DNA form, the CDR3 reads TGCGCCAGCAGGGCCTCCTCGTATGGCTACACCTTC. The V and J genes are TRBV5-1 and TRBJ1-2; the D is unclear. CDR3 length: 12 amino acids. V was shortened by 5 bases and J by 5 bases, with 10 bases between the two germline ends. Per germline, CDR1 SGHRS and CDR2 YFSETQ.

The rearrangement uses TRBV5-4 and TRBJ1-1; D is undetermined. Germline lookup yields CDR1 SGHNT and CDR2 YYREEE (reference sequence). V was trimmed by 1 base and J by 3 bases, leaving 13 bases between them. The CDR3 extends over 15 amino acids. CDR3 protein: CASSLLGRWDTEAFF. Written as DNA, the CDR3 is TGTGCCAGCAGCTTGTTGGGCAGGTGGGACACTGAAGCTTTCTTT.

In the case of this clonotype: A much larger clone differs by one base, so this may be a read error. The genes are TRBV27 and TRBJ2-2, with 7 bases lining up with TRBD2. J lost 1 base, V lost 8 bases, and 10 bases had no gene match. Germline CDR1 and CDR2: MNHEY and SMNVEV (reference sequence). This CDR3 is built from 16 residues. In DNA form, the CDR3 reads TGTGCCAGCGGTTCCACTAGCGTAAAGAACACCGGGGAGCTGTTTTTT. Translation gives CASGSTSVKNTGELFF.

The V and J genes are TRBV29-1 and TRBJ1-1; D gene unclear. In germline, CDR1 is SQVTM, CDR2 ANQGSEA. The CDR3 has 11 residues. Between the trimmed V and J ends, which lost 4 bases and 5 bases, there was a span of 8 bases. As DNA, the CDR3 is TGCAGCGTTGGGATATCGACTGAAGCTTTCTTT. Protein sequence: CSVGISTEAFF.

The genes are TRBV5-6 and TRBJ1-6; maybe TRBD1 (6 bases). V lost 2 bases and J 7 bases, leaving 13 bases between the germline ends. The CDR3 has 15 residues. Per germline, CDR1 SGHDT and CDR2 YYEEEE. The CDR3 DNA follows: TGTGCCAGCAGCTTAAGGGGGGCCGGCAATTCACCCCTCCACTTT. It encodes CASSLRGAGNSPLHF.

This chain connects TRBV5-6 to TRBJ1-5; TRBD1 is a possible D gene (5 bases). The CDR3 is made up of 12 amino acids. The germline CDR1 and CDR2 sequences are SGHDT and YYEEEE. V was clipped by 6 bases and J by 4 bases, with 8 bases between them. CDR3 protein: CASTEGNQPQHF. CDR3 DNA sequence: TGTGCCAGCACCGAGGGGAATCAGCCCCAGCATTTT.

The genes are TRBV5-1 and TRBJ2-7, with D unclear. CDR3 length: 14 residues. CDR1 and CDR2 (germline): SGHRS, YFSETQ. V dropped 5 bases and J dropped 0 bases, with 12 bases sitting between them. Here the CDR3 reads CASRSRDNSYEQYF. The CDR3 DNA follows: TGCGCCAGCAGATCAAGAGACAACTCCTACGAGCAGTACTTC.

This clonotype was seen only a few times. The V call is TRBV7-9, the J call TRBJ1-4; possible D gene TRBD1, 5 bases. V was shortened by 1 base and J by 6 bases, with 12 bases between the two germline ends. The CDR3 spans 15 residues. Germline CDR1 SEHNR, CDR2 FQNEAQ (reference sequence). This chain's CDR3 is CASSLDGGRYEKLFF. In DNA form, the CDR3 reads TGTGCCAGCAGCTTAGACGGGGGTAGATATGAAAAACTGTTTTTT. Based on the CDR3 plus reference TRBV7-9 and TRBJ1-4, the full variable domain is DTGVSQNPRHKITKRGQNVTFRCDPISEHNRLYWYRQTLGQGPEFLTYFQNEAQLEKSRLLSDRFSAERPKGSFSTLEIQRTEQGDSAMYLCASSLDGGRYEKLFFGSGTQLSVL.

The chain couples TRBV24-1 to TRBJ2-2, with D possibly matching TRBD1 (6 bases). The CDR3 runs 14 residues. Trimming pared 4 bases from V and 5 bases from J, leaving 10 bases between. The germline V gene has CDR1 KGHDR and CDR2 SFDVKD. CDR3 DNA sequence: TGTGCCACCAGTGAGGGGGCGCGTACCGGGGAGCTGTTTTTT. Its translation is CATSEGARTGELFF.

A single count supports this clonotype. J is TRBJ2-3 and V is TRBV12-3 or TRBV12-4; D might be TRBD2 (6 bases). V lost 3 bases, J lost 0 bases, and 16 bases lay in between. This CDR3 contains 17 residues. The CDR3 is CASSFRLGTHSTDTQYF. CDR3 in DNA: TGTGCCAGCAGTTTCCGACTCGGGACTCATAGCACAGATACGCAGTATTTT.

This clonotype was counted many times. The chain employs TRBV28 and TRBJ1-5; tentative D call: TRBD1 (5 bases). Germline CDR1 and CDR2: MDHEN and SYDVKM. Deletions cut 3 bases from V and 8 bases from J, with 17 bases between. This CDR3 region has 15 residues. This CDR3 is CASSFPGTGWEPQHF. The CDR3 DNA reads TGTGCCAGCAGTTTCCCCGGGACGGGGTGGGAGCCCCAGCATTTT.

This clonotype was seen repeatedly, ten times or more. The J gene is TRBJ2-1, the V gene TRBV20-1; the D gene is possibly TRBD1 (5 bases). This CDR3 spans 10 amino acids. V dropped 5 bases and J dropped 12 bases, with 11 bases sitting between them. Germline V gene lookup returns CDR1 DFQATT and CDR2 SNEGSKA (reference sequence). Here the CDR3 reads CSAGHHGQFF. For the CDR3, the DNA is TGCAGTGCTGGACATCATGGGCAGTTCTTC.

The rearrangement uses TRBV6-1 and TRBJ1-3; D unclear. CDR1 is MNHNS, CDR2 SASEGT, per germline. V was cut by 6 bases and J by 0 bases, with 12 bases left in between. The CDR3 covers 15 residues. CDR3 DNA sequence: TGTGCCAGCAGAATCCAAGACAACTCTGGAAACACCATATATTTT. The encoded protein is CASRIQDNSGNTIYF.

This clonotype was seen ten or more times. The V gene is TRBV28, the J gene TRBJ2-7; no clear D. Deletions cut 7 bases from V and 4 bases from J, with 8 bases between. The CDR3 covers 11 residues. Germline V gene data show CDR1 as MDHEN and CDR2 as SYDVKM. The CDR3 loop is CASTGEYEQYF. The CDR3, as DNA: TGTGCCAGCACTGGCGAGTACGAGCAGTACTTC.